This passage covers 23 T cell receptor beta chains from one sample sequenced in a study of siplizumab effects on memory and regulatory T cells (dated by TCRdb to about 2019). Library generation was performed with the immunoSEQ multiplex PCR assay. TCRdb re-hosts the immuneACCESS table, in-frame sequences only. Its copies lack some clones; in the studies checked, an unresolved V gene accounts for under half of them, and the cause for the rest is not known. In this sample the table shows more than 600 clones, more than 55% of which occur a single time. The top ten clonotypes cover roughly 5.6% of the sample. Cells in the mixed lymphocyte reaction were cultured together at 37 degrees C for around six days. Which antigens these TCRs recognize remains unknown. Sequenced sample: CFSE-low (dividing) CD4+ T cells sorted from an allogeneic mixed lymphocyte reaction. The origin of the receptors is a human donor in good health; the cells came from an allogeneic mixed lymphocyte reaction. Some clones in this sample may be carry-over from other donors' samples.

The chain links TRBV28 to TRBJ2-7; D uncertain. The CDR3 has 14 residues. Trimming shortened V by 7 bases and J by 2 bases, and 15 bases separated the two germline ends. Germline CDR1 reads MDHEN; CDR2 reads SYDVKM. CDR3: CASKPNGAPYEQYF. CDR3 nucleotides: TGTGCCAGCAAACCGAACGGCGCACCCTACGAGCAGTACTTC.

V usage is TRBV11-2 and J usage is TRBJ2-4, with D perhaps given as TRBD1 or TRBD2 (5 bases each). With 5 bases removed from V and 1 base from J, the gap between germline ends came to 15 bases. This CDR3 spans 16 amino acids. Germline V gene sequence: CDR1 SGHAT, CDR2 FQNNGV. DNA for the CDR3: TGTGCCAGCAGCAAAGCTCCAGGGAGCGCCAAAAACATTCAGTACTTC. Its translation: CASSKAPGSAKNIQYF.

This clone was observed a handful of times. The chain combines TRBV2 with TRBJ1-1; D gene unclear. The V end was cut by 5 bases, the J end by 8 bases, with 6 bases between. Germline loops: CDR1 SNHLY, CDR2 FYNNEI. This CDR3 is 10 amino acids long. The CDR3 DNA reads as TGTGCCAGCAGTACCCAAGAAGCTTTCTTT. This translates into CASSTQEAFF.

The rearrangement links TRBV10-2 to TRBJ2-7; D uncertain. There are 12 residues in the CDR3. Germline V CDR1 and CDR2: WSHSY, SAAADI. V dropped 3 bases and J dropped 9 bases, with 12 bases sitting between them. CDR3 nucleotide sequence: TGCGCCAGCAGTGATGTGGGTATGCGGCAGTACTTC. As protein: CASSDVGMRQYF.

V and J are TRBV2 and TRBJ1-5; D not resolved. V dropped 4 bases and J dropped 4 bases, with 8 bases sitting between them. Germline values: CDR1 SNHLY, CDR2 FYNNEI. The CDR3 is 13 amino acids. The CDR3 nucleotides read TGTGCCAGCAGTGTAGAGGGAAATCAGCCCCAGCATTTT. It codes for CASSVEGNQPQHF.

The chain carries TRBV14 and TRBJ2-1; possible D gene TRBD1, 6 bases. The germline gives CDR1 SGHDN, CDR2 FVKESK. The germline V and J ends were trimmed by 4 bases and 9 bases, with 13 bases remaining between them. This CDR3 is built from 13 residues. CDR3 nucleotide sequence: TGTGCCAGCAGCCCCCGGACAGTCGGTGAGCAGTTCTTC. Protein product: CASSPRTVGEQFF.

V gene TRBV5-6 combines with J gene TRBJ2-3; D gene unclear. The ends were cut back, 5 bases at V and 3 bases at J, with 10 bases in the middle. This CDR3 is built from 13 residues. The germline V gene has CDR1 SGHDT and CDR2 YYEEEE. The CDR3 protein is CASSWGRTDTQYF. CDR3 nucleotide sequence: TGTGCCAGCAGTTGGGGTAGGACAGATACGCAGTATTTT.

The chain uses TRBV7-9 and TRBJ1-2; 10 positions agree with TRBD1. Losses at the gene ends were 6 bases for V and 5 bases for J; bases not matched to a gene: 15. The CDR3 loop spans 17 amino acids. CDR1 and CDR2 (germline): SEHNR, FQNEAQ (reference sequence). The CDR3 DNA follows: TGTGCCAGCAGACCCCAGGGGACAGGGGATTTTCCGTATGGCTACACCTTC. This translates into CASRPQGTGDFPYGYTF.

The rearrangement uses TRBV6-1 and TRBJ2-6; D not resolved. Germline CDR1 and CDR2: MNHNS and SASEGT. This CDR3 comprises 18 residues. The V gene lost 4 bases and the J gene lost 5 bases, with 21 bases spanning the gap. The CDR3 sequence: CASSGKCYAQSRANVLTF. The CDR3 bases are TGTGCCAGCAGTGGAAAGTGCTATGCACAAAGTCGGGCCAACGTCCTGACTTTC.

The chain couples TRBV28 to TRBJ1-1, with no clear D. With 2 bases removed from V and 12 bases from J, the gap between germline ends came to 19 bases. Germline values: CDR1 MDHEN, CDR2 SYDVKM. The CDR3 is made up of 14 amino acids. In nucleotides, the CDR3 is TGTGCCAGCAGTTTAGGTGCCGTGCCAACTTGGACTTTCTTT. Translation: CASSLGAVPTWTFF. The complete variable domain, with remaining parts taken from reference TRBV28 and TRBJ1-1, reads DVKVTQSSRYLVKRTGEKVFLECVQDMDHENMFWYRQDPGLGLRLIYFSYDVKMKEKGDIPEGYSVSREKKERFSLILESASTNQTSMYLCASSLGAVPTWTFFGQGTRLTVV.

This clone is a singleton in its sample. The gene calls are TRBV15 and TRBJ1-2; D ambiguous. V was trimmed by 0 bases and J by 2 bases, leaving 4 bases between them. Germline V gene data show CDR1 as LNHNV and CDR2 as YYDKDF (reference sequence). This CDR3 is built from 13 residues. The CDR3 loop reads CATSRDRNYGYTF. In DNA form, the CDR3 reads TGTGCCACCAGCAGAGACAGAAACTATGGCTACACCTTC. Looking up the rest from reference TRBV15 and TRBJ1-2 gives the full variable domain: DAMVIQNPRYQVTQFGKPVTLSCSQTLNHNVMYWYQQKSSQAPKLLFHYYDKDFNNEADTPDNFQSRRPNTSFCFLDIRSPGLGDTAMYLCATSRDRNYGYTFGSGTRLTVV.

This clone showed up just a few times. CDR3 residues: CASSIDSGRDEQYF. The CDR3 DNA reads as TGTGCCAGTAGTATTGATTCGGGTCGGGACGAGCAGTACTTC. This chain uses TRBV19 with TRBJ2-7; no clear D gene. This CDR3 contains 14 residues. Germline values: CDR1 LNHDA, CDR2 SQIVND (reference sequence). Trimming left V 3 bases short and J 5 bases short, with 14 bases between.

The genes are TRBV9 and TRBJ2-1; 10 bases agree with TRBD2. In germline, CDR1 is SGDLS, CDR2 YYNGEE. This CDR3 has 17 residues. V shed 2 bases, J shed 4 bases, and the junction held 9 bases outside the gene matches. In DNA form, the CDR3 reads TGTGCCAGCAGCGTGCTTCTAGCGGGAGTGGGGTACAATGAGCAGTTCTTC. It encodes CASSVLLAGVGYNEQFF.

This sequence joins TRBV6-6 and TRBJ1-4; no clear D gene. The CDR3 has 13 amino acids. V was cut by 10 bases and J by 2 bases, with 11 bases left in between. Germline V lookup: CDR1 MNHNY, CDR2 SVGAGI (reference sequence). The CDR3 DNA reads as TGTGCCACCAAGGGTGGCACTAATGAAAAACTGTTTTTT. As protein: CATKGGTNEKLFF.

The chain joins TRBV7-8 to TRBJ2-7, with TRBD2 as a possible D gene (5 bases). The CDR3 is 15 residues long. The germline CDR1 and CDR2 sequences are SGHVS and FQNEAQ. V was cut by 0 bases and J by 1 base, with 10 bases left in between. The CDR3 region is CASSLALVPSYEQYF. The CDR3 DNA sequence: TGTGCCAGCAGCTTAGCACTAGTACCGTCCTACGAGCAGTACTTC.

The V call is TRBV19, the J call TRBJ2-3; tentative D call: TRBD2 (6 bases). The V gene lost 8 bases and the J gene lost 4 bases, with 19 bases spanning the gap. This CDR3 region has 15 residues. CDR1 and CDR2 from the germline V gene are LNHDA and SQIVND (reference sequence). The chain's CDR3 is CASGSYSGVADTQYF. The CDR3 bases are TGTGCCAGTGGGTCGTATTCGGGAGTAGCAGATACGCAGTATTTT.

V and J are TRBV5-1 and TRBJ2-1; D call uncertain. Deletions cut 0 bases from V and 0 bases from J, with 7 bases between. Germline V lookup: CDR1 SGHRS, CDR2 YFSETQ. The CDR3 sequence is 15 residues long. CDR3 sequence (DNA): TGCGCCAGCAGCTTGGTAAGGAGCTCCTACAATGAGCAGTTCTTC. As protein: CASSLVRSSYNEQFF.

This clone was found once. This rearrangement joins TRBV10-3 to TRBJ2-7, with D unclear. The CDR3 extends over 13 amino acids. V lost 4 bases and J lost 0, with 7 bases in between. Germline CDR1 reads ENHRY; CDR2 reads SYGVKD. CDR3 region: CAISALSSYEQYF. In nucleotides, the CDR3 is TGTGCCATCAGTGCCCTAAGCTCCTACGAGCAGTACTTC.

This clone has just a few counts. The V and J genes are TRBV6-6 and TRBJ1-5; TRBD1 matches at 8 bases. Unmatched junction bases numbered 5, after V lost 5 bases and J lost 2 bases. The CDR3 runs 15 residues. Germline loops: CDR1 MNHNY, CDR2 SVGAGI (reference sequence). CDR3 region: CASSRQGYGNQPQHF. The CDR3 DNA follows: TGTGCCAGCAGTAGACAGGGGTATGGCAATCAGCCCCAGCATTTT.

The chain couples TRBV18 to TRBJ1-5, with 8 positions matching TRBD1. V lost 6 bases, J lost 1 base, and 11 bases stayed unmatched. Germline V gene data show CDR1 as KGHSH and CDR2 as LQKENI. CDR3 size: 17 residues. This CDR3 reads CASSIRGPGESNQPQHF. In DNA form, the CDR3 reads TGTGCCAGCTCTATCAGGGGGCCTGGGGAAAGCAATCAGCCCCAGCATTTT.

This clone was detected a few times. The chain is built from TRBV7-2 and TRBJ2-2; 8 bases are shared with TRBD2. Germline values: CDR1 SGHTA, CDR2 FQGNSA. V lost 2 bases and J lost 2; bases outside the gene matches: 7. There are 17 residues in the CDR3. CDR3 sequence reads: CASSLSGGGLNTGELFF. The CDR3 DNA reads as TGTGCCAGCAGCTTAAGTGGCGGGGGGCTCAACACCGGGGAGCTGTTTTTT.

V is TRBV5-1 and J is TRBJ2-5; tentatively, D is TRBD1 or TRBD2 (5 bases each). Germline V lookup: CDR1 SGHRS, CDR2 YFSETQ. The CDR3 is made up of 14 amino acids. Trimming pared 3 bases from V and 1 base from J, leaving 10 bases between. The CDR3 loop reads CASSWGRIQETQYF. The DNA for the CDR3 is TGCGCCAGCAGCTGGGGACGGATCCAAGAGACCCAGTACTTC.

This clone was seen only a few times. The J gene is TRBJ2-1, the V gene TRBV18; 7 bases align to TRBD2. V was clipped by 2 bases and J by 0 bases; unmatched bases: 4. The CDR3 runs to 16 residues. Germline V gene sequence: CDR1 KGHSH, CDR2 LQKENI. The chain's CDR3 is CASSPGDYPSYNEQFF. DNA of the CDR3: TGTGCCAGCTCACCAGGGGACTATCCCTCCTACAATGAGCAGTTCTTC.